Listed here is a single T cell receptor (beta chain). Other DNA sequences in this sample translate to the same CDR3. The data were taken from a study of blood T cell repertoires in COVID-19. On the study more broadly: Samples taken during acute and convalescent COVID-19 were collected in the United States, Italy and Spain.

The authors' processing: Using reference gene primer amplification, nucleated cell counts were estimated. Sequencing used immunoSEQ multiplex PCR; TCRdb keeps in-frame clones, though not all of them. Clonal size and the V and J genes are those of that table, whereas D and trimming came from the DNA. The table has about 220,000 clones, around 90% seen once. The CDR3 spans 13 residues. The germline gives CDR1 LNHDA, CDR2 SQIVND (reference sequence). The V and J ends lost 2 bases and 4 bases, in that order; junction bases with no gene match: 0. Individuals aged about 18 to 89 years were recruited from about two dozen US areas. Either two negative PCRs, clearance, or symptom resolution qualified Cohort 3 donors as recovered.

The sequencing sample was made of PBMCs or T cells enriched from blood (not recorded which). This sequence joins TRBV19 and TRBJ1-1; 8 bases line up with TRBD1. This TCR was recovered from a woman under 40 who had recovered from COVID-19. The CDR3 region is CASSITGGTEAFF. The DNA for the CDR3 is TGTGCCAGTAGTATAACAGGGGGCACTGAAGCTTTCTTT.